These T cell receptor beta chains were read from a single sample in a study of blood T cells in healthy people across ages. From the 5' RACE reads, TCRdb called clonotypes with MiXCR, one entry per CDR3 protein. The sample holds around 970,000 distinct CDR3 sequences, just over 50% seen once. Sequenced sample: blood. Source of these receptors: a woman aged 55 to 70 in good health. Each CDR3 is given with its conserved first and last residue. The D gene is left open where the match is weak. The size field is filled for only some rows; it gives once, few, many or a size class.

CDR3nt: TGTGCCAGCAGTTCTACCGGACAGGGGCGCTACGAGCAGTACTTC
CDR3aa: CASSSTGQGRYEQYF
abundance: few
d_gene: TRBD1
len: 15
v_gene: TRBV28
j_gene: TRBJ2-7

CDR3nt: TGTGCCAGCTCACCGTTGGGGGACTCAGGCTACGAGCAGTACTTC
CDR3aa: CASSPLGDSGYEQYF
abundance: .
d_gene: .
len: 15
v_gene: TRBV18
j_gene: TRBJ2-7

CDR3nt: TGTGCCTGGAGGCTAGCGGCAACCTCGAATGAGCAGTTCTTC
CDR3aa: CAWRLAATSNEQFF
abundance: .
d_gene: TRBD2
len: 14
v_gene: TRBV30
j_gene: TRBJ2-1

CDR3nt: TGCGCCAGCAGCCACCCGGGACGGATTGTGCCTGGCTACACCTTC
CDR3aa: CASSHPGRIVPGYTF
abundance: .
d_gene: .
len: 15
v_gene: TRBV4-1
j_gene: TRBJ1-2

CDR3nt: TGTGCCAGCAGCCTCGCGGGGGCCGTTTATGGCTACACCTTC
CDR3aa: CASSLAGAVYGYTF
abundance: few
d_gene: .
len: 14
v_gene: TRBV7-9
j_gene: TRBJ1-2

CDR3nt: TGTGCCAGCAGCCCAGGGGTAGTCCCGGAGACCCAGTACTTC
CDR3aa: CASSPGVVPETQYF
abundance: few
d_gene: .
len: 14
v_gene: TRBV9
j_gene: TRBJ2-5

CDR3nt: TGCAGTGCGATCGACGGGTACAATGAGCAGTTCTTC
CDR3aa: CSAIDGYNEQFF
abundance: .
d_gene: .
len: 12
v_gene: TRBV20-1
j_gene: TRBJ2-1

CDR3nt: TGTGCCAGCAGCAAATCCTGGGATAACTATGGCTACACCTTC
CDR3aa: CASSKSWDNYGYTF
abundance: few
d_gene: .
len: 14
v_gene: TRBV27
j_gene: TRBJ1-2

CDR3nt: TGCGCCAGCAGCCAAGAACGAGGGCGAGAGACCCGGTACTTC
CDR3aa: CASSQERGRETRYF
abundance: .
d_gene: .
len: 14
v_gene: TRBV4-1
j_gene: TRBJ2-5

CDR3nt: TGTGCCAGCAGCCCTAGGACAGGCACTAATGAAAAACTGTTTTTT
CDR3aa: CASSPRTGTNEKLFF
abundance: few
d_gene: TRBD1
len: 15
v_gene: TRBV9
j_gene: TRBJ1-4

CDR3nt: TGTGCCAGCAGCCAAGAACCCCCCTATGGCTACACCTTC
CDR3aa: CASSQEPPYGYTF
abundance: .
d_gene: .
len: 13
v_gene: TRBV14
j_gene: TRBJ1-2

CDR3nt: TGCAGTGCTCAGACCCTCCCGGGGTACGAGCAGTACTTC
CDR3aa: CSAQTLPGYEQYF
abundance: once
d_gene: .
len: 13
v_gene: TRBV20-1
j_gene: TRBJ2-7

CDR3nt: TGTGCCAGCAGCTTAGCAGGGCGCACCGACACGGCGCTAACAGATACGCAGTATTTT
CDR3aa: CASSLAGRTDTALTDTQYF
abundance: once
d_gene: .
len: 19
v_gene: TRBV7-2
j_gene: TRBJ2-3

CDR3nt: TGCAGCGTTTCCCCCGGAACTGATTCCTACGAGCAGTACTTC
CDR3aa: CSVSPGTDSYEQYF
abundance: .
d_gene: .
len: 14
v_gene: TRBV29-1
j_gene: TRBJ2-7

CDR3nt: TGCAGTGCTAGACAGACGGGGAGATCGCAGTATTTT
CDR3aa: CSARQTGRSQYF
abundance: .
d_gene: .
len: 12
v_gene: TRBV20-1
j_gene: TRBJ2-3

CDR3nt: TGTGCCAGCGACAGGAGACCGGGACTCAGCACAGATACGCAGTATTTT
CDR3aa: CASDRRPGLSTDTQYF
abundance: .
d_gene: .
len: 16
v_gene: TRBV9
j_gene: TRBJ2-3

CDR3nt: TGCAGTGCCACACCGGGCGGGACAGGGGTCGAAAAACTGTTTTTT
CDR3aa: CSATPGGTGVEKLFF
abundance: .
d_gene: TRBD1
len: 15
v_gene: TRBV20-1
j_gene: TRBJ1-4

CDR3nt: TGTGCCAGCAGCCAAACTAGCGGGAGGGCCAAGGAGCAGTACTTC
CDR3aa: CASSQTSGRAKEQYF
abundance: .
d_gene: TRBD2
len: 15
v_gene: TRBV7-9
j_gene: TRBJ2-7

CDR3nt: TGTGCCAGCAGCTTCCTAAGGTCCACAACAGGGAACAATGGCTACACCTTC
CDR3aa: CASSFLRSTTGNNGYTF
abundance: .
d_gene: .
len: 17
v_gene: TRBV11-2
j_gene: TRBJ1-2

CDR3nt: TGCAGTGCTAGGGGGGGAGTCAATGAGCAGTACTTC
CDR3aa: CSARGGVNEQYF
abundance: .
d_gene: .
len: 12
v_gene: TRBV20-1
j_gene: TRBJ2-7

CDR3nt: TGTGCCAGCAGCCAATGGCCGGGACTAGCGGGACTGGACGAGCAGTACTTC
CDR3aa: CASSQWPGLAGLDEQYF
abundance: few
d_gene: TRBD2
len: 17
v_gene: TRBV3-1
j_gene: TRBJ2-7

CDR3nt: TGTGCCAGCAGCCCCATGCCTAGCGGCCAAGAGACCCAGTACTTC
CDR3aa: CASSPMPSGQETQYF
abundance: few
d_gene: TRBD2
len: 15
v_gene: TRBV7-2
j_gene: TRBJ2-5

CDR3nt: TGTGCCAGCAGTTACTCCCCGGGACAGGGCTACGAGCAGTACTTC
CDR3aa: CASSYSPGQGYEQYF
abundance: .
d_gene: TRBD1
len: 15
v_gene: TRBV6-6
j_gene: TRBJ2-7

CDR3nt: TGTGCCAGCAGCTTAGCCTCCCCTCCGGGTACGCAGTATTTT
CDR3aa: CASSLASPPGTQYF
abundance: many
d_gene: .
len: 14
v_gene: TRBV7-9
j_gene: TRBJ2-3

CDR3nt: TGTGCCAGCAGTAAACAAAATCTAGAGAACGTTGAGCAGTTCTTC
CDR3aa: CASSKQNLENVEQFF
abundance: few
d_gene: .
len: 15
v_gene: TRBV7-9
j_gene: TRBJ2-1

CDR3nt: TGTGCCATCAGTGACTGGCGGGAGGGGACCTACGAGCAGTACTTC
CDR3aa: CAISDWREGTYEQYF
abundance: .
d_gene: TRBD2
len: 15
v_gene: TRBV10-3
j_gene: TRBJ2-7

CDR3nt: TGTGCCAGCAGCCCCAGACCTGACGGGACCCAGTACTTC
CDR3aa: CASSPRPDGTQYF
abundance: .
d_gene: .
len: 13
v_gene: TRBV6-2/TRBV6-3
j_gene: TRBJ2-5

CDR3nt: TGCAGCGTTGTACGCGACTTAGGCACCGGGGAGCTGTTTTTT
CDR3aa: CSVVRDLGTGELFF
abundance: few
d_gene: .
len: 14
v_gene: TRBV29-1
j_gene: TRBJ2-2

CDR3nt: TGTGCCAGCAGTCGTATTCGAGGTGCTGAGCAGTTCTTC
CDR3aa: CASSRIRGAEQFF
abundance: few
d_gene: .
len: 13
v_gene: TRBV28
j_gene: TRBJ2-1

CDR3nt: TGCGCCAGCAGCCAAGACCTCCCTAGTTCCTACGAGCAGTACTTC
CDR3aa: CASSQDLPSSYEQYF
abundance: few
d_gene: .
len: 15
v_gene: TRBV4-1
j_gene: TRBJ2-7

CDR3nt: TGTGCCAGCAGCGTAGCTCCCGGGACTGACTACGAGCAGTACTTC
CDR3aa: CASSVAPGTDYEQYF
abundance: few
d_gene: .
len: 15
v_gene: TRBV9
j_gene: TRBJ2-7

CDR3nt: TGTGCCAGCAGTGCCGTGAACACAGATACGCAGTATTTT
CDR3aa: CASSAVNTDTQYF
abundance: .
d_gene: .
len: 13
v_gene: TRBV27
j_gene: TRBJ2-3

CDR3nt: TGTGCCAGCAGCTTAGATCCGGGGTATGGCTACACCTTC
CDR3aa: CASSLDPGYGYTF
abundance: few
d_gene: .
len: 13
v_gene: TRBV7-2
j_gene: TRBJ1-2

CDR3nt: TGTGCCAGCAGCTGGAAGTCAACAGCGGGACAGGTGTATTCACCCCTCCACTTT
CDR3aa: CASSWKSTAGQVYSPLHF
abundance: .
d_gene: TRBD1
len: 18
v_gene: TRBV5-5
j_gene: TRBJ1-6

CDR3nt: TGTGCCAGCACACAGACTCCCAATCAGCCCCAGCATTTT
CDR3aa: CASTQTPNQPQHF
abundance: .
d_gene: .
len: 13
v_gene: TRBV28
j_gene: TRBJ1-5

CDR3nt: TGTGCCAGCAGCGTGATCCACCATGATGGCTACACCTTC
CDR3aa: CASSVIHHDGYTF
abundance: .
d_gene: .
len: 13
v_gene: TRBV7-2
j_gene: TRBJ1-2

CDR3nt: TGTGCCAGCAGGCTGCCAGCGGGGGTCTACGAGCAGTACTTC
CDR3aa: CASRLPAGVYEQYF
abundance: .
d_gene: TRBD2
len: 14
v_gene: TRBV28
j_gene: TRBJ2-7

CDR3nt: TGTGCCAGCAGTTACTCGAAGGGACCAGGAGAGACCCAGTACTTC
CDR3aa: CASSYSKGPGETQYF
abundance: .
d_gene: .
len: 15
v_gene: TRBV6-2/TRBV6-3
j_gene: TRBJ2-5

CDR3nt: TGTGCCAGCAGTACAACTACTAAGCGGGAGGATCTCTACGAGCAGTACTTC
CDR3aa: CASSTTTKREDLYEQYF
abundance: .
d_gene: TRBD2
len: 17
v_gene: TRBV2
j_gene: TRBJ2-7

CDR3nt: TGTGCCAGCAGTGTAGCGGGCGTACGCCAAGAGACCCAGTACTTC
CDR3aa: CASSVAGVRQETQYF
abundance: .
d_gene: TRBD2
len: 15
v_gene: TRBV2
j_gene: TRBJ2-5

CDR3nt: TGTGCCAGCGCCACTGGCGGTATTCCTTACGAGCAGTACTTC
CDR3aa: CASATGGIPYEQYF
abundance: few
d_gene: .
len: 14
v_gene: TRBV18
j_gene: TRBJ2-7

CDR3nt: TGCAGTGCTAGAGATAGACAGGGATTTAATTCACCCCTCCACTTT
CDR3aa: CSARDRQGFNSPLHF
abundance: few
d_gene: TRBD1
len: 15
v_gene: TRBV20-1
j_gene: TRBJ1-6

CDR3nt: TGTGCCAGCAGCTTAAGCCAGGGGGCAACTAATCAGCCCCAGCATTTT
CDR3aa: CASSLSQGATNQPQHF
abundance: .
d_gene: TRBD1
len: 16
v_gene: TRBV7-3
j_gene: TRBJ1-5

CDR3nt: TGTGCCAGCAGCCGCCAGCGGGGCCTCTCGGGATACAATGAGCAGTTCTTC
CDR3aa: CASSRQRGLSGYNEQFF
abundance: .
d_gene: .
len: 17
v_gene: TRBV21-1
j_gene: TRBJ2-1

CDR3nt: TGTGCCAGCAGCGTAGGGGACCGTAACTATGGCTACACCTTC
CDR3aa: CASSVGDRNYGYTF
abundance: .
d_gene: .
len: 14
v_gene: TRBV9
j_gene: TRBJ1-2

CDR3nt: TGCGCCAGCAGCCTGGACGATACAACTAATGAAAAACTGTTTTTT
CDR3aa: CASSLDDTTNEKLFF
abundance: .
d_gene: .
len: 15
v_gene: TRBV5-1
j_gene: TRBJ1-4

CDR3nt: TGTGCCAGCTCACCACAGGCGGGAGGCAATGAGCAGTTCTTC
CDR3aa: CASSPQAGGNEQFF
abundance: few
d_gene: TRBD2
len: 14
v_gene: TRBV18
j_gene: TRBJ2-1

CDR3nt: TGTGCCAGCAGCCGATCCGGGACTAGCGGGAAAGGTGAGCAGTTCTTC
CDR3aa: CASSRSGTSGKGEQFF
abundance: .
d_gene: TRBD2
len: 16
v_gene: TRBV3-1
j_gene: TRBJ2-1

CDR3nt: TGTGCCAGCACGGATATTCGGACGCTGCCCCTGTACTTC
CDR3aa: CASTDIRTLPLYF
abundance: .
d_gene: .
len: 13
v_gene: TRBV27
j_gene: TRBJ2-7

CDR3nt: TGTGCCAGCAGCTTATTGGTTACTAGCGGACACAATGAGCAGTTCTTC
CDR3aa: CASSLLVTSGHNEQFF
abundance: .
d_gene: TRBD2
len: 16
v_gene: TRBV11-2
j_gene: TRBJ2-1

CDR3nt: TGTGCCAGCAGCGCCACCGACAGGGAGTATGACGAGCAGTACTTC
CDR3aa: CASSATDREYDEQYF
abundance: .
d_gene: TRBD1
len: 15
v_gene: TRBV7-9
j_gene: TRBJ2-7

CDR3nt: TGTGCCAGCAGTGAAGACAGGCGGGGGAATCAGCCCCAGCATTTT
CDR3aa: CASSEDRRGNQPQHF
abundance: .
d_gene: .
len: 15
v_gene: TRBV12-3/TRBV12-4
j_gene: TRBJ1-5

CDR3nt: TGTGCCAGCAGCGTAGTGGCGGGAGGGATCTCAAGGTCAGATACGCAGTATTTT
CDR3aa: CASSVVAGGISRSDTQYF
abundance: .
d_gene: TRBD2
len: 18
v_gene: TRBV11-2
j_gene: TRBJ2-3